This record concerns one TCR beta chain sequence. In the PCR, 60 Vbeta and 13 Jbeta primers were used. The assay was immunoSEQ multiplex PCR, and TCRdb's table has in-frame clones only and misses some. The sample includes about 130,000 clones, 80% of them seen just once. These data belong to a study of cytomegalovirus exposure and HLA in healthy donors. CDR3 length: 16 amino acids. Germline CDR1 reads PRHDT; CDR2 reads FYEKMQ (reference sequence). V gave up 5 bases and J gave up 0 bases; unmatched junction bases: 6. This clonotype was sampled from a man aged 30-40 years in good health and CMV-seronegative. Sequenced: PBMCs. The V call is TRBV13, the J call TRBJ2-2; TRBD2 aligns across 7 bases. CDR3 nucleotides: TGTGCCAGCAGCCGGGGGGACCGACCGAACACCGGGGAGCTGTTTTTT. It translates to CASSRGDRPNTGELFF. Drawing the rest from reference TRBV13 and TRBJ2-2, the complete variable domain is AAGVIQSPRHLIKEKRETATLKCYPIPRHDTVYWYQQGPGQDPQFLISFYEKMQSDKGSIPDRFSAQQFSDYHSELNMSSLELGDSALYFCASSRGDRPNTGELFFGEGSRLTVL.